This TCR beta chain was sequenced during a study of OX40 agonist ivuxolimab in advanced cancers. Germline V gene lookup returns CDR1 SQVTM and CDR2 ANQGSEA. The CDR3 sequence is 13 residues long. Trimming left V 1 base short and J 2 bases short, with 7 bases between. Using immunoSEQ multiplex PCR, the repertoire was profiled, and TCRdb retains in-frame clones only, with some absent. The table lists 50,000 to 80,000 clones, around 93% of them singletons. This sample comprised CD4+ or CD8+ T cells sorted from blood, obtained in a trial of the OX40 agonist ivuxolimab. This chain connects TRBV29-1 to TRBJ2-3; unclear D gene. The TCR sequence derives from an adult with an advanced solid tumor such as melanoma, head and neck, liver or kidney cancer. CDR3 coding DNA: TGCAGCGTTGAAGTTCTGAACACAGATACGCAGTATTTT. This translates into CSVEVLNTDTQYF.